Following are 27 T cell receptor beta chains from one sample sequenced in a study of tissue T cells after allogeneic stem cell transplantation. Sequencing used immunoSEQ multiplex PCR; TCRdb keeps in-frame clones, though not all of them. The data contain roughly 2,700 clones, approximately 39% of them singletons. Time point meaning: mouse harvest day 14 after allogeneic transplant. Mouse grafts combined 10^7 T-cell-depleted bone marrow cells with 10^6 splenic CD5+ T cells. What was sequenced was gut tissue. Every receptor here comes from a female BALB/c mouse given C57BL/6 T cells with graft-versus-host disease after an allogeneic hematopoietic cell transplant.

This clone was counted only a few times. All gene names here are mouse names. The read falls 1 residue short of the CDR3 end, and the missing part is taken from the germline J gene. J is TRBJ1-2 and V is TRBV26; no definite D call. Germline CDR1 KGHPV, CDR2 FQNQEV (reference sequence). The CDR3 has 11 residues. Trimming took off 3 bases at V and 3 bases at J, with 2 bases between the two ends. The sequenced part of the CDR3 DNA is TGTGCCAGCAGTCTCTACTCCGACTACACC. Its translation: CASSLYSDYT. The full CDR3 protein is CASSLYSDYTF.

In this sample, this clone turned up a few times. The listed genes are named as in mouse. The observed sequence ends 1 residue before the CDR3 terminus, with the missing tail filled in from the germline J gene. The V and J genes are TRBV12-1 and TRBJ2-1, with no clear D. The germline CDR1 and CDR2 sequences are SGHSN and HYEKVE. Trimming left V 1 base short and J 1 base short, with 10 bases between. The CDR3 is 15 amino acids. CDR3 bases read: TGTGCCAGCTCTCTTCGCTGGCAAAACTATGCTGAGCAGTTC. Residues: CASSLRWQNYAEQF. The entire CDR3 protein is CASSLRWQNYAEQFF.

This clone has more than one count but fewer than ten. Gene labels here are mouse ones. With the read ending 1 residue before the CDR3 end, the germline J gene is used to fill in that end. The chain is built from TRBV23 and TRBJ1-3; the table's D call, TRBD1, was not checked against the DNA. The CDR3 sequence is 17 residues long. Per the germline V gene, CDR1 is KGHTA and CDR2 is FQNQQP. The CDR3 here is CSSSQSRQGGSGNTLYF. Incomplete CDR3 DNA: TGCTCCAGCAGTCAATCAAGGCAGGGGGGTTCTGGAAATACGCTCTAT.

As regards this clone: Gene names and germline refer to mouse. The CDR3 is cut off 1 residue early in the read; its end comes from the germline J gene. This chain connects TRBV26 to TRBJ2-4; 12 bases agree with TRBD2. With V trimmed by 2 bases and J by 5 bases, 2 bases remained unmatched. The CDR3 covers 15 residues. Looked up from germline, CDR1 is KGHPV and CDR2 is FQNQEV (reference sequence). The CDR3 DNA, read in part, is TGTGCCAGCAGTCTGGACTGGGGGGGCGCAAACACCTTGTAC. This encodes CASSLDWGGANTLY. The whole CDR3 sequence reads CASSLDWGGANTLYF.

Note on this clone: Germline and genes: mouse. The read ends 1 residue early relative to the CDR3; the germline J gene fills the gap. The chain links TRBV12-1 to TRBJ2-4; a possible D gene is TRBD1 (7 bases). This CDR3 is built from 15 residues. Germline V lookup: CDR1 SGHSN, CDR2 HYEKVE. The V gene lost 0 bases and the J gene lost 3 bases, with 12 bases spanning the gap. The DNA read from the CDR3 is TGTGCCAGCTCTCTCGAAGGGGGCGGACAAAACACCTTGTAC. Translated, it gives CASSLEGGGQNTLY. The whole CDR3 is CASSLEGGGQNTLYF. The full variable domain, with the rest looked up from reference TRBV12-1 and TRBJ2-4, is DSGVVQSPRHIIKEKGGRSVLTCIPISGHSNVVWYQQTLGKELKFLIQHYEKVERDKGFLPSRFSVQQFDDYHSEMNMSALELEDSAMYFCASSLEGGGQNTLYFGAGTRLSVL.

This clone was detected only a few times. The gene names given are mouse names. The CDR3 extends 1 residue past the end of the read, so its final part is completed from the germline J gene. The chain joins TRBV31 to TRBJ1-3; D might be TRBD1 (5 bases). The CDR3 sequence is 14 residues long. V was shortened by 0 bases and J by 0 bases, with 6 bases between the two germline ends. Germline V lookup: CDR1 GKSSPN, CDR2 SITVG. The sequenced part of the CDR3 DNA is TGTGCCTGGAGTCTACAGGATTCTGGAAATACGCTCTAT. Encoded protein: CAWSLQDSGNTLY. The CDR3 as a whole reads CAWSLQDSGNTLYF.

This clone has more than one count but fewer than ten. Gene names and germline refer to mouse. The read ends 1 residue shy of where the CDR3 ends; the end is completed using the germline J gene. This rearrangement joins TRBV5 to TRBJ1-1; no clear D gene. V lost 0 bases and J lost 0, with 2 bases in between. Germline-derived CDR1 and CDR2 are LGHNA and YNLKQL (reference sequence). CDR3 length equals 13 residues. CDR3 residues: CASSQEQNTEVFF. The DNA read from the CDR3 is TGTGCCAGCAGCCAAGAACAGAACACAGAAGTCTTC.

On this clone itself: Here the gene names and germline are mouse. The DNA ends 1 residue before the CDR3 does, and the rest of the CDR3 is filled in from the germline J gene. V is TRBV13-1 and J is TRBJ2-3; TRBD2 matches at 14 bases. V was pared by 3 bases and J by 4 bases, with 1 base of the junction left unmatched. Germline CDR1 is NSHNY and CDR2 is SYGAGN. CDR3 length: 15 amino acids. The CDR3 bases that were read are TGTGCCAGCAGTGGGGGACTGGGGGGGCCAGAAACGCTGTAT. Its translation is CASSGGLGGPETLY. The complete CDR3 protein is CASSGGLGGPETLYF.

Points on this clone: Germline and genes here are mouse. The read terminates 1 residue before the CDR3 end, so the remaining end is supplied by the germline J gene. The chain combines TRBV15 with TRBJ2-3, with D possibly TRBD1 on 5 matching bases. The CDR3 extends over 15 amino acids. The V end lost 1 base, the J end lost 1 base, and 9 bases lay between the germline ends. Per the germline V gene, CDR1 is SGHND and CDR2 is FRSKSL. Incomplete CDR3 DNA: TGTGCCAGCAGTTTAGAGGGGTGGGGTGCAGAAACGCTGTAT. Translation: CASSLEGWGAETLY. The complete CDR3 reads CASSLEGWGAETLYF.

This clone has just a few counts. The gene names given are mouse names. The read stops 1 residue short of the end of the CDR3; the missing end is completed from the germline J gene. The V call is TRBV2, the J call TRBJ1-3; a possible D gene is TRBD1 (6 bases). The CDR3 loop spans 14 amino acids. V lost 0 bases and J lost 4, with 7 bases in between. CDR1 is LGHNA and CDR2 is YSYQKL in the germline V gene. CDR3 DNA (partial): TGTGCCAGCAGCCAAGACAGGGGAGGAAATACGCTCTAT. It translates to CASSQDRGGNTLY. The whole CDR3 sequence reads CASSQDRGGNTLYF.

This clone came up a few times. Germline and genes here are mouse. The CDR3 bases that were read are TGTGCCAGCAGTCGACAGGGGGCCAACGAAAGATTATTT. Translation gives CASSRQGANERLF. The whole CDR3 is CASSRQGANERLFF. The chain combines TRBV26 with TRBJ1-4, with 9 positions matching TRBD1. Read sequence stops 1 residue before the CDR3 end, and the germline J gene provides the missing end. The CDR3 has 14 amino acids. J was trimmed by 3 bases and V by 4 bases; bases with no gene match: 0. Per germline, CDR1 KGHPV and CDR2 FQNQEV (reference sequence).

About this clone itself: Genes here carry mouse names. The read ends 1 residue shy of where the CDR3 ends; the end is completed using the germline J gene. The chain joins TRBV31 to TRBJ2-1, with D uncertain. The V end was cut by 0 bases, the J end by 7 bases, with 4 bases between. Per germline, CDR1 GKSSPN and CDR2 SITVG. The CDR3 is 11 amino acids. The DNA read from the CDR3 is TGTGCCTGGAGTCTCCGGGCTGAGCAGTTC. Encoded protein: CAWSLRAEQF. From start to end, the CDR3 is CAWSLRAEQFF.

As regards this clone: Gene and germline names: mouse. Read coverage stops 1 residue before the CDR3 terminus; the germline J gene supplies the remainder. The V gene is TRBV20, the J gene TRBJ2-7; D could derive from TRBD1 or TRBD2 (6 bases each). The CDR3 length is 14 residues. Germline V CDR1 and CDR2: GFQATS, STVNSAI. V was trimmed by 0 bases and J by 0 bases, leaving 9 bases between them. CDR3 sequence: CGAREGGSSYEQYF. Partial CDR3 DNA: TGTGGTGCTAGGGAAGGGGGGAGCTCCTATGAACAGTAC.

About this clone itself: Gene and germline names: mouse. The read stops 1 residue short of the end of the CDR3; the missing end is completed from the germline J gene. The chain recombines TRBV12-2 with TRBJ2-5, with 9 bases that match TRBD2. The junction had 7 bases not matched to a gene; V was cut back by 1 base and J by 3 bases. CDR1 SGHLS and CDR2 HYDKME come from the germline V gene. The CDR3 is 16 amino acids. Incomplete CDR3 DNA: TGTGCCAGCTCTCTGAGACCTGGGGGGGTACAAGACACCCAGTAC. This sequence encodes CASSLRPGGVQDTQY. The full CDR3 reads CASSLRPGGVQDTQYF.

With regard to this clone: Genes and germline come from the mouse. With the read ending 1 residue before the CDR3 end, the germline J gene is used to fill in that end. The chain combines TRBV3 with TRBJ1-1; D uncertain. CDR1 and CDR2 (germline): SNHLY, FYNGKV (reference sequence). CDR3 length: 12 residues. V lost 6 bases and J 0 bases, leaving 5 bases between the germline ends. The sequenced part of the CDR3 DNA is TGTGCCAGCAGGGAAGCAAACACAGAAGTCTTC. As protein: CASREANTEVF. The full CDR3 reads CASREANTEVFF.

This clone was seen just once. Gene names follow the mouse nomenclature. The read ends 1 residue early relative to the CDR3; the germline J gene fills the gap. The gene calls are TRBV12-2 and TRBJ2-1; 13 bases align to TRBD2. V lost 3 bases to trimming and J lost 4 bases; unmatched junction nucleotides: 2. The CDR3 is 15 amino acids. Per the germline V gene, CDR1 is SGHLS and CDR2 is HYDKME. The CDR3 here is CASSEGLGGYAEQFF. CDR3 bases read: TGTGCCAGCTCTGAGGGACTGGGGGGGTATGCTGAGCAGTTC.

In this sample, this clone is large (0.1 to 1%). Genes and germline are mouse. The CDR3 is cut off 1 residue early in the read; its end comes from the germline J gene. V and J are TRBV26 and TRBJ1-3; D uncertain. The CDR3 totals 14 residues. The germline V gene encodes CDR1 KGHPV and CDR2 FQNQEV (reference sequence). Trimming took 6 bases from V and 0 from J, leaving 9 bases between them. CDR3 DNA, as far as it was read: TGTGCCAGCAGCCTCGACAATTCTGGAAATACGCTCTAT. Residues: CASSLDNSGNTLY. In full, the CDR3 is CASSLDNSGNTLYF. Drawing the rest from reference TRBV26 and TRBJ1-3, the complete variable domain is NSKVIQTPRYLVKGQGQKAKMRCIPEKGHPVVFWYQQNKNNEFKFLINFQNQEVLQQIDMTEKRFSAECPSNSPCSLEIQSSEAGDSALYLCASSLDNSGNTLYFGEGSRLIVV.

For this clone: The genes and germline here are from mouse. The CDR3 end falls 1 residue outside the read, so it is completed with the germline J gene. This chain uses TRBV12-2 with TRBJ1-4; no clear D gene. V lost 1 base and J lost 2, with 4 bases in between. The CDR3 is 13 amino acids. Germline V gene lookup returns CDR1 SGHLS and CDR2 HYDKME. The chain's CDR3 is CASSLTSNERLFF. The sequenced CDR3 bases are TGTGCCAGCTCTCTGACATCCAACGAAAGATTATTT.

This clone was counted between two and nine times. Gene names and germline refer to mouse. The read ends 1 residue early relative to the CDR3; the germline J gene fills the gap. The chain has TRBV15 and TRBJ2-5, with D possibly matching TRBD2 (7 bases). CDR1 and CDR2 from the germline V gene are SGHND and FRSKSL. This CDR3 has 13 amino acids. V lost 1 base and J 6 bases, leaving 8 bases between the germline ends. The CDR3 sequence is CASSLEGGDTQYF. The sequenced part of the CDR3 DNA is TGTGCCAGCAGTTTAGAGGGGGGGGACACCCAGTAC.

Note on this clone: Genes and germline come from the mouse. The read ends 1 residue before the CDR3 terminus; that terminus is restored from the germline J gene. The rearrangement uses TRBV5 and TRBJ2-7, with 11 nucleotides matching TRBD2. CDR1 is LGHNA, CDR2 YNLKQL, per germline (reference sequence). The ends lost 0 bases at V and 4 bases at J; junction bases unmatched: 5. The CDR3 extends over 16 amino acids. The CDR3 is CASSQDRTGGSYEQYF. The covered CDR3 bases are TGTGCCAGCAGCCAAGATCGGACTGGGGGGTCTTATGAACAGTAC.

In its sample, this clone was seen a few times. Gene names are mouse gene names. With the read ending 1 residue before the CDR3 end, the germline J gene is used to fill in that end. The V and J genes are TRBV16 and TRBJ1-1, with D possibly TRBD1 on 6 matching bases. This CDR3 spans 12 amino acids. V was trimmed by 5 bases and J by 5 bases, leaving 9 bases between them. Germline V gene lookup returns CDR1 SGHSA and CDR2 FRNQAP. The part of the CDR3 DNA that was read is TGTGCAAGCAGCCTCCAGGGGACAGAAGTCTTC. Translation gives CASSLQGTEVF. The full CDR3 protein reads CASSLQGTEVFF. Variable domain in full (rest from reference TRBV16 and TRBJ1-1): NAGVIQTPRHKVTGKGQEATLWCEPISGHSAVFWYRQTIVQGLEFLTYFRNQAPIDDSGMPKERFSAQMPNQSHSTLKIQSTQPQDSAVYLCASSLQGTEVFFGKGTRLTVV.

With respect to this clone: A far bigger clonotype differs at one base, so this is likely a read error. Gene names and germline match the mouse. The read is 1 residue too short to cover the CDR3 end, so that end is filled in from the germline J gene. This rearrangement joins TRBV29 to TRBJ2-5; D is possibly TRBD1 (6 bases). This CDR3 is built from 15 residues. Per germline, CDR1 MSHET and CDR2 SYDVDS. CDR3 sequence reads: CASSPTGFNHDTQYF. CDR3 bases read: TGTGCTAGCAGTCCCACAGGGTTTAACCACGACACCCAGTAC.

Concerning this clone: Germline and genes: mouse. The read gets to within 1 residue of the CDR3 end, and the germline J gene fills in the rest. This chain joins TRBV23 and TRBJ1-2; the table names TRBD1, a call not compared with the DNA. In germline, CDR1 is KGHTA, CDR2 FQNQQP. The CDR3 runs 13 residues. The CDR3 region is CSSSQGQNSDYTF. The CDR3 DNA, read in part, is TGCTCCAGCAGTCAAGGACAGAACTCCGACTACACC.

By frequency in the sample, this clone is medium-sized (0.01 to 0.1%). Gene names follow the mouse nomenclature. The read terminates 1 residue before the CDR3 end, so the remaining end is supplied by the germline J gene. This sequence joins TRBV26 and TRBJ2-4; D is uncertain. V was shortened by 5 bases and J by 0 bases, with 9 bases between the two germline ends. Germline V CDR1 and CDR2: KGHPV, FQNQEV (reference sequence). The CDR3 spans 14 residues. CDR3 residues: CASSKLSSQNTLYF. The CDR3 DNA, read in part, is TGTGCCAGCAGTAAACTGAGTAGTCAAAACACCTTGTAC.

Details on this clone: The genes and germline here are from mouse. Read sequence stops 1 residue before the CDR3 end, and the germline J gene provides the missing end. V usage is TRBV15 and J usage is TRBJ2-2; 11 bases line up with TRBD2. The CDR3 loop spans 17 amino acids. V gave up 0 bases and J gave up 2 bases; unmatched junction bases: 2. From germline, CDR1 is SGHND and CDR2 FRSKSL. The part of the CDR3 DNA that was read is TGTGCCAGCAGTTTAGCGCGGACTGGGGGGAACACCGGGCAGCTCTAC. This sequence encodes CASSLARTGGNTGQLY. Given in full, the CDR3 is CASSLARTGGNTGQLYF.

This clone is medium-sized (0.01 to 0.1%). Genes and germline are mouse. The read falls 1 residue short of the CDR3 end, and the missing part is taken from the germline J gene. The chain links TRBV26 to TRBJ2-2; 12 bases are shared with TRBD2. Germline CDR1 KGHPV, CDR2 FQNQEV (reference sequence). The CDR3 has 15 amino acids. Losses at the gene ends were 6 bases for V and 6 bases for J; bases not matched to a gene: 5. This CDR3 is CASSLGLGGPGQLYF. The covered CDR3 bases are TGTGCCAGCAGCCTGGGACTGGGGGGACCCGGGCAGCTCTAC.

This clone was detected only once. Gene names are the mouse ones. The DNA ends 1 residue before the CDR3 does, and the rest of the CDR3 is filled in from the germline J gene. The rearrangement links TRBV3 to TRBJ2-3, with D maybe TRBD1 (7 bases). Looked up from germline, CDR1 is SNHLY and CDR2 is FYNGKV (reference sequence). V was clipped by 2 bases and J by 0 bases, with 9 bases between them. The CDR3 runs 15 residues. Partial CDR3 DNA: TGTGCCAGCAGCTTAAAGGGGGCTAGTGCAGAAACGCTGTAT. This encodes CASSLKGASAETLY. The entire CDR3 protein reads CASSLKGASAETLYF.